This T cell receptor (beta chain) comes out of a study of blood T cell repertoires in COVID-19. The overall study: Acute-phase and convalescent COVID-19 samples originated in the United States, Italy and Spain. Sources were T cells, B-cell-depleted T cells, or PBMCs; the material itself was cDNA or gDNA.

Patients in Seattle were enrolled during active infection, then followed longitudinally. This clone was seen a few times. Original data processing: The assay estimated nucleated cells by amplifying reference gene primers. Assay used: immunoSEQ multiplex PCR; TCRdb lists only in-frame clones, some missing. That table is the source of V, J and clone size, and D and trimming were worked out from the DNA. Of roughly 400,000 clones in the sample, around 87% were seen once. V shed 10 bases and J shed 5 bases, with 14 bases lying between them. In germline, CDR1 is MNHEY, CDR2 SVGAGI. CDR3 length: 13 residues.

J is TRBJ1-4 and V is TRBV6-5, with no clear D. What was sequenced was peripheral blood. The TCR comes from a woman aged 55-69 years with COVID-19, enrolled during active disease. CDR3 nucleotide sequence: TGTGCCACCTCTAGAGGGATGAATGAAAAACTGTTTTTT. It yields the protein CATSRGMNEKLFF.